This TCR beta chain was sequenced in a study of OX40 agonist ivuxolimab in advanced cancers. Broader study findings: Averaging showed that CD8+ T cells had more expanded clones than CD4+ did. In the 0.1 to 3.0 mg/kg range, CD4+ and CD8+ blood T cells had expanded clonally by week 6.

The table came from immunoSEQ multiplex PCR; TCRdb's copy has only in-frame clones and leaves some out. The sample shows tens of thousands of clones, 65% to 85% of them seen only once. Trimming took off 3 bases at V and 3 bases at J, with 11 bases between the two ends. Germline lookup yields CDR1 MNHEY and CDR2 SMNVEV (reference sequence). This CDR3 has 14 residues. As to this clone: Its specificity is not known.

Sequenced here: CD4+ or CD8+ T cells sorted from blood, sampled in a trial of the OX40 agonist ivuxolimab. The chain uses TRBV27 and TRBJ1-2, with D perhaps matching TRBD1 (5 bases). The sequence was obtained from an adult with an advanced solid tumor such as melanoma, head and neck, liver or kidney cancer. The CDR3 DNA is TGTGCCAGCAGTTTGATTCAGGGTGACTATGGCTACACCTTC. This sequence encodes CASSLIQGDYGYTF.